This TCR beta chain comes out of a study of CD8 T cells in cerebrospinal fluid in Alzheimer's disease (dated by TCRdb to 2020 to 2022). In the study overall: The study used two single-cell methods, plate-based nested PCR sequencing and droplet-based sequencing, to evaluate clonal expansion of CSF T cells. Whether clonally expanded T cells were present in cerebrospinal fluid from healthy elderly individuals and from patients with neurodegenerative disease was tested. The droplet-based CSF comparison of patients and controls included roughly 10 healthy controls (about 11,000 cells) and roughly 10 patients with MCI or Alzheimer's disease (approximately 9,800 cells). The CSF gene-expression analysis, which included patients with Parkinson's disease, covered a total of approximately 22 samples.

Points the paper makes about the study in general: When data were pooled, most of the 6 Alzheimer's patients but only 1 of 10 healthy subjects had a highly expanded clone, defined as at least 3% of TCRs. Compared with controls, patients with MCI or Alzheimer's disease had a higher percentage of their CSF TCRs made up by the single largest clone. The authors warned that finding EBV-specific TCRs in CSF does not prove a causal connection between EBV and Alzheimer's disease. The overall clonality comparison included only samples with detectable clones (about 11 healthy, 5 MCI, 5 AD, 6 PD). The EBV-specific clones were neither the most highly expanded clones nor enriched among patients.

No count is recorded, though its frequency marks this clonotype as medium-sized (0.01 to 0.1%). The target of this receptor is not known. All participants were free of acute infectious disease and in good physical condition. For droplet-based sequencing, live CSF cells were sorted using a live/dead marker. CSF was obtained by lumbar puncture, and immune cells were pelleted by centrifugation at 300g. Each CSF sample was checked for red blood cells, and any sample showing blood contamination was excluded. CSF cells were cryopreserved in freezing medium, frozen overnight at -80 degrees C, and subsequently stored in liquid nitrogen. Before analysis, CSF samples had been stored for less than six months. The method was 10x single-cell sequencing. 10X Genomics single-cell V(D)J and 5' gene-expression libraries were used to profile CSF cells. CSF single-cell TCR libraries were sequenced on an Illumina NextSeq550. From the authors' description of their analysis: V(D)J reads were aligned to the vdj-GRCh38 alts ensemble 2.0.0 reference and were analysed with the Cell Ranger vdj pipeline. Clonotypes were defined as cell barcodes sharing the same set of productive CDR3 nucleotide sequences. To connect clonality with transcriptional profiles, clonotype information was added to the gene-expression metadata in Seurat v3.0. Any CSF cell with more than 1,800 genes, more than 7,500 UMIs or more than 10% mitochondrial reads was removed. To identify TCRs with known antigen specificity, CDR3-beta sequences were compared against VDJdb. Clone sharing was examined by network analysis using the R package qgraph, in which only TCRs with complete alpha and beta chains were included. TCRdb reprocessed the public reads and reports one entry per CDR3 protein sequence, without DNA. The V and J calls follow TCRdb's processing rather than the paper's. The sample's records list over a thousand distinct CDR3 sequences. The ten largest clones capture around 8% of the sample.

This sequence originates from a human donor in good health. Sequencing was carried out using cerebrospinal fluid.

The CDR3 sequence is CATSDLTRGNTGELFF. The chain was built from TRBV24-1 and TRBJ2-2; lacking DNA, the TRBD1 call made by TCRdb goes unchecked. Spanning cysteine to phenylalanine, the CDR3 consists of 16 amino acids. No DNA was logged. Via the germline V gene, CDR1 is KGHDR and CDR2 SFDVKD.